This TCR beta chain was sequenced during a study of T cell responses to AZD1222 COVID-19 vaccine. Measured with immunoSEQ multiplex PCR; TCRdb has only the in-frame clones, and not every one. The sample carries 150,000 to 180,000 clones, about 88% recorded once. Per the germline V gene, CDR1 is LGHNA and CDR2 is YNFKEQ. Trimming pared 2 bases from V and 4 bases from J, leaving 15 bases between. The CDR3 loop spans 16 amino acids. This TCR came from an adult in good health. V and J are TRBV4-2 and TRBJ1-5; a possible D gene is TRBD1 (6 bases). The sequenced sample was peripheral blood, obtained on day 0 of AZD1222 vaccination. CDR3 sequence reads: CASSQQRGVGNQPQHF. The CDR3 bases are TGTGCCAGCAGCCAACAGAGGGGGGTTGGGAATCAGCCCCAGCATTTT.